This T cell receptor beta chain derives from a study of T cells in Graves' hyperthyroidism and ophthalmopathy. General study findings and limits: Most thyroid clonotypes that were expanded above 0.001 also turned up in blood. Median prediction lead before ophthalmopathy onset was around 6.9 months with the model.

Using RNA transcripts as the source, TCR beta CDR3 regions were amplified. The HTBI primer set was used in a first-round RT-PCR of the TCR CDR3. From the multiplex PCR reads, TCRdb called clonotypes with MiXCR, one entry per CDR3 protein. The data hold nearly 750,000 distinct CDR3 sequences, with approximately 36% observed a single time. CDR1 is SQVTM and CDR2 is ANQGSEA in the germline V gene. CDR3 length equals 12 residues. The ends were cut back, 6 bases at V and 5 bases at J, with 11 bases in the middle. Patients aged 18 to 65 had newly diagnosed hyperthyroidism of under 2 months' duration. Of note for this clonotype: Its matching antigen is unknown.

This TCR came from a woman aged 40-49 years with Graves' hyperthyroidism. This chain uses TRBV29-1 with TRBJ2-1, with D hard to call. Sequenced material: blood. The CDR3 here is CSVSSLHNEQFF. The CDR3 region has the DNA TGCAGCGTCTCGTCCCTGCACAATGAGCAGTTCTTC.